The source of this T cell receptor (beta chain) is a study of shared clonotypes between healthy human individuals. Study-wide results and limits: Collection of samples was limited to blood; tissue repertoires likely differ. Generally, naive subsets (rather than memory subsets) showed larger estimated richness.

Original processing notes: As immunoSEQ supplied junction-only sequences (without quality scores), filtering differed. The data were produced by immunoSEQ multiplex PCR, yet TCRdb's version contains in-frame clones alone and is incomplete. The V and J calls and clone size come from that table; D and trimming were worked out from the DNA. The sample comprises around 990,000 clones, 70% to 80% of which are singletons, and 0.89% rests with the top ten. Germline V gene lookup returns CDR1 SGHRS and CDR2 YFSETQ. Trimming left V 3 bases short and J 8 bases short, with 14 bases between. This CDR3 has 13 amino acids. To note about this clone: The antigen remains unidentified.

This TCR derives from a man between 18 and 35 years old in good health. Some clones in this sample may be carry-over from other donors' samples. Sequenced sample: memory CD4+ T cells from PBMCs. The subset: CD45RA-negative fraction. The V and J genes are TRBV5-1 and TRBJ1-1, with D possibly matching TRBD1 (5 bases). CDR3 coding DNA: TGCGCCAGCAGCTCCGGGGCCCTCCCGGAAGCTTTCTTT. Protein product: CASSSGALPEAFF.